The clone carrying this TCR beta chain was observed many times. What it binds is unknown. The sample comes from a study of early T cells in non-severe SARS-CoV-2 infection. The wider study: Bulk RNA isolated from unsorted whole blood underwent sequencing; chains were not paired.

cDNA molecules, individually, were tagged with unique molecular identifiers. MiXCR, run by TCRdb on the 5' RACE reads, gives a single entry per CDR3 protein. The sample lists roughly 40,000 distinct CDR3 sequences; about 6.3% were seen once. Findings and caveats of the study: Database matching using VDJdb favored anti-spike CD8 responses, with private and CD4 specificities left missing.

Trimming left V 5 bases short and J 3 bases short, with 17 bases between. The CDR3 totals 15 residues. CDR1 and CDR2 (germline): LNHDA, SQIVND (reference sequence). The sequence was collected from an adult who was a healthcare worker with PCR-confirmed SARS-CoV-2 infection or an uninfected control (not recorded which). This chain uses TRBV19 with TRBJ2-7; D tentatively reads TRBD1 or TRBD2 (5 bases each). Material for sequencing was whole blood. Here the CDR3 reads CASSVSGTGIYEQYF. CDR3 nucleotide sequence: TGTGCCAGTAGTGTATCCGGGACGGGGATCTACGAGCAGTACTTC.